This T cell receptor beta chain originates from a study of shared clonotypes between healthy human individuals. Study information: Each donor's CD8 memory used one plate, CD8 naive two, each CD4 subset three.

A note on this clone: Its antigen is still unknown.

The assay was immunoSEQ multiplex PCR, and TCRdb's table has in-frame clones only and misses some. The sample includes about 2.4 million clones, approximately 94% seen only once; the top ten take roughly 0.15%. Findings of the study overall: The study found lower generation probabilities in non-shared clonotypes than in those shared by all four donors. Sampling covered nothing but blood. Tissue TCR repertoires likely differ from those found in blood. As a rule, naive subsets had a larger estimated richness than memory subsets.

The sample consisted of naive CD4+ T cells sorted from blood. The sample's subset: CD45RA+ positively selected. The origin of this receptor is a man in his late teens or twenties in good health.

The CDR3 DNA follows: TGTGCTAGTGGTTCCCCCGGTACTAGCGGGAACAATGAGCAGTTCTTC. Translation gives CASGSPGTSGNNEQFF. The chain combines TRBV12-5 with TRBJ2-1; TRBD2 aligns across 10 bases. Germline-derived CDR1 and CDR2 are LGHNT and FRNRAP. The CDR3 has 16 amino acids. V lost 4 bases to trimming and J lost 5 bases; unmatched junction nucleotides: 8. Together with reference TRBV12-5 and TRBJ2-1, the CDR3 gives the full variable domain: DARVTQTPRHKVTEMGQEVTMRCQPILGHNTVFWYRQTMMQGLELLAYFRNRAPLDDSGMPKDRFSAEMPDATLATLKIQPSEPRDSAVYFCASGSPGTSGNNEQFFGPGTRLTVL.